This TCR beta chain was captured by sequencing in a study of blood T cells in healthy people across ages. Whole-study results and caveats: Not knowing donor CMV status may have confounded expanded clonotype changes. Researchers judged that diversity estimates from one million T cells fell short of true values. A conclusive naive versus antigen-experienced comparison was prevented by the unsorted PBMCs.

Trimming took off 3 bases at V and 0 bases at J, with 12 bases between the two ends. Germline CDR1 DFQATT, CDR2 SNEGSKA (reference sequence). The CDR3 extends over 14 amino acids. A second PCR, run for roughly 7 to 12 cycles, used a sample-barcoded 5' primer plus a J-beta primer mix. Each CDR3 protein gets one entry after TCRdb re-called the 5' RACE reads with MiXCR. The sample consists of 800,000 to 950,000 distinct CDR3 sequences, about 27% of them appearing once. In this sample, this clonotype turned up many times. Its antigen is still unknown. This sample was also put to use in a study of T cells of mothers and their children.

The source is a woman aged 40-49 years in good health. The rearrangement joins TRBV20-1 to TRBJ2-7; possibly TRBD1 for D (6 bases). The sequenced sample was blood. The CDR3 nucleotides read TGCAGTGCTAGGACGGACAGCCTCTCCTACGAGCAGTACTTC. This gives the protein CSARTDSLSYEQYF.